This T cell receptor (beta chain) was identified during a study of blood T cell repertoires in COVID-19. Study-level background: COVID-19 samples from acute and convalescent phases originated in the United States, Italy and Spain. PBMCs, B-cell-depleted T cells, or T cells were the source of the cDNA or gDNA that made up the material.

Method: immunoSEQ multiplex PCR; TCRdb's copy keeps in-frame clones and lacks some. Among about 130,000 clones listed, about 90% were seen once. Germline CDR1 reads SQVTM; CDR2 reads ANQGSEA. Trimming stripped 8 bases from V and 5 bases from J, with 15 bases between. The CDR3 is 12 amino acids. Seattle patient enrollment occurred during active infection, with longitudinal follow-up thereafter. This TCR came from a man in his fifties or sixties with COVID-19, enrolled during active disease. Material for sequencing was peripheral blood. The genes are TRBV29-1 and TRBJ2-5; tentative D call: TRBD2 (6 bases). The CDR3 DNA is TGCAGCACCGCGGGGCTTGCGGAGACCCAGTACTTC. Translating it yields CSTAGLAETQYF.